This is a list of T cell receptor beta chains from one sample in a study of blood T cell repertoires in COVID-19. The data were produced by immunoSEQ multiplex PCR, yet TCRdb's version contains in-frame clones alone and is incomplete. This table holds about 100,000 clones, over 75% found once. The sample was peripheral blood. The source is a man aged 30 to 45 in a cohort sampled during active COVID-19. Each CDR3 is given with its conserved first and last residue. Fields, in order: CDR3 length, J gene, D gene, clone size, V gene, CDR3 protein, CDR3 DNA. The D gene is left open where the match is weak. Clone size is given for some rows only: seen once, a few or many times, or a class if the clone is expanded.

cdr3_length: 17; j_call: TRBJ1-6; d_call: -; clone_size: -; v_call: TRBV6-1; cdr3_aa: CASSEMAASSYNSPLHF; cdr3_nt: TGTGCCAGCAGTGAAATGGCGGCGAGCTCCTATAATTCACCCCTCCACTTT
cdr3_length: 15; j_call: TRBJ2-2; d_call: TRBD1; clone_size: -; v_call: TRBV28; cdr3_aa: CASSLATGGTGELFF; cdr3_nt: TGTGCCAGCAGTTTGGCGACAGGGGGCACCGGGGAGCTGTTTTTT
cdr3_length: 15; j_call: TRBJ1-1; d_call: -; clone_size: -; v_call: TRBV18; cdr3_aa: CASSLLGTALQEAFF; cdr3_nt: TGTGCCAGCTCACTCTTAGGGACTGCCCTTCAAGAAGCTTTCTTT
cdr3_length: 16; j_call: TRBJ2-2; d_call: -; clone_size: -; v_call: TRBV18; cdr3_aa: CASSRTEARGTGELFF; cdr3_nt: TGTGCCAGCTCACGAACGGAGGCCAGGGGAACCGGGGAGCTGTTTTTT
cdr3_length: 15; j_call: TRBJ2-2; d_call: -; clone_size: -; v_call: TRBV10-3; cdr3_aa: CAISEGLLNTGELFF; cdr3_nt: TGTGCCATCAGTGAGGGTCTATTGAACACCGGGGAGCTGTTTTTT
cdr3_length: 14; j_call: TRBJ2-7; d_call: -; clone_size: -; v_call: TRBV18; cdr3_aa: CASSPADISYEQYF; cdr3_nt: TGTGCCAGCTCACCAGCAGATATCTCCTACGAGCAGTACTTC
cdr3_length: 17; j_call: TRBJ2-7; d_call: TRBD2; clone_size: -; v_call: TRBV30; cdr3_aa: CAWSILTSGGPTYEQYF; cdr3_nt: TGTGCCTGGAGTATATTGACTAGCGGGGGCCCCACCTACGAGCAGTACTTC
cdr3_length: 15; j_call: TRBJ2-7; d_call: TRBD1; clone_size: once; v_call: TRBV7-9; cdr3_aa: CASSFQGQAGFLLNF; cdr3_nt: TGTGCCAGCAGCTTCCAAGGACAGGCAGGGTTTTTATTGAACTTC
cdr3_length: 16; j_call: TRBJ2-5; d_call: -; clone_size: -; v_call: TRBV13; cdr3_aa: CASSTSDYNAAETQYF; cdr3_nt: TGTGCCAGCAGCACTTCGGACTATAACGCGGCGGAGACCCAGTACTTC
cdr3_length: 15; j_call: TRBJ1-6; d_call: -; clone_size: -; v_call: TRBV18; cdr3_aa: CASSRGQYHNSPLHF; cdr3_nt: TGTGCCAGCTCACGAGGCCAGTACCATAATTCACCCCTCCACTTT
cdr3_length: 14; j_call: TRBJ1-2; d_call: -; clone_size: many; v_call: TRBV6-2/TRBV6-3; cdr3_aa: CASSSSGGGYGYTF; cdr3_nt: TGTGCCAGCAGTTCCTCAGGCGGTGGCTATGGCTACACCTTC
cdr3_length: 13; j_call: TRBJ1-2; d_call: TRBD1; clone_size: -; v_call: TRBV7-2; cdr3_aa: CASSPKTGLGYTF; cdr3_nt: TGTGCCAGCAGCCCCAAGACAGGGCTTGGCTACACCTTC
cdr3_length: 15; j_call: TRBJ1-5; d_call: -; clone_size: few; v_call: TRBV3-1/TRBV3-2; cdr3_aa: CASSQGTDSNQPQHF; cdr3_nt: TGTGCCAGCAGCCAAGGGACAGATAGCAATCAGCCCCAGCATTTT
cdr3_length: 15; j_call: TRBJ2-1; d_call: -; clone_size: -; v_call: TRBV11-2; cdr3_aa: CASSLEGYSYNEQFF; cdr3_nt: TGTGCCAGCAGCTTAGAGGGCTATTCCTACAATGAGCAGTTCTTC
cdr3_length: 16; j_call: TRBJ1-1; d_call: TRBD1; clone_size: -; v_call: TRBV5-1; cdr3_aa: CASSLEAGTGWGEAFF; cdr3_nt: TGCGCCAGCAGCTTGGAGGCCGGGACAGGGTGGGGTGAAGCTTTCTTT
cdr3_length: 15; j_call: TRBJ2-4; d_call: -; clone_size: -; v_call: TRBV27; cdr3_aa: CASSLSGVEGNIQYF; cdr3_nt: TGTGCCAGCAGTTTATCGGGGGTGGAGGGAAACATTCAGTACTTC
cdr3_length: 14; j_call: TRBJ2-1; d_call: TRBD2; clone_size: -; v_call: TRBV2; cdr3_aa: CASSETSPYNEQFF; cdr3_nt: TGTGCCAGCAGTGAGACTAGCCCCTACAATGAGCAGTTCTTC
cdr3_length: 15; j_call: TRBJ2-1; d_call: TRBD2; clone_size: -; v_call: TRBV2; cdr3_aa: CASSESSGGYNEQFF; cdr3_nt: TGTGCCAGCAGTGAAAGTAGCGGGGGTTACAATGAGCAGTTCTTC
cdr3_length: 17; j_call: TRBJ1-2; d_call: TRBD1; clone_size: -; v_call: TRBV7-2; cdr3_aa: CASSLMGGQGHSYGYTF; cdr3_nt: TGTGCCAGCAGCTTAATGGGTGGACAGGGGCACTCCTATGGCTACACCTTC
cdr3_length: 13; j_call: TRBJ1-2; d_call: -; clone_size: -; v_call: TRBV19; cdr3_aa: CASGGPGNYGYTF; cdr3_nt: TGTGCCAGTGGTGGCCCGGGTAACTATGGCTACACCTTC
cdr3_length: 13; j_call: TRBJ1-2; d_call: -; clone_size: -; v_call: TRBV12-3/TRBV12-4; cdr3_aa: CASSQTGSHGYTF; cdr3_nt: TGTGCCAGCAGCCAGACAGGTTCCCATGGCTACACCTTC
cdr3_length: 12; j_call: TRBJ1-2; d_call: -; clone_size: -; v_call: TRBV2; cdr3_aa: CASSAVGHGYTF; cdr3_nt: TGTGCCAGCAGTGCAGTGGGGCACGGCTACACCTTC
cdr3_length: 14; j_call: TRBJ1-2; d_call: -; clone_size: -; v_call: TRBV10-3; cdr3_aa: CAISEGQSNYGYTF; cdr3_nt: TGTGCCATCAGTGAGGGACAGTCTAACTATGGCTACACCTTC
cdr3_length: 17; j_call: TRBJ1-1; d_call: TRBD1; clone_size: -; v_call: TRBV9; cdr3_aa: CASSVGGTGKGWGVAFF; cdr3_nt: TGTGCCAGCAGCGTAGGTGGGACAGGGAAAGGATGGGGTGTCGCTTTCTTT
cdr3_length: 15; j_call: TRBJ2-7; d_call: TRBD2; clone_size: -; v_call: TRBV6-5; cdr3_aa: CASSYSRRGGGEQYF; cdr3_nt: TGTGCCAGCAGTTACTCGAGACGGGGGGGCGGCGAGCAGTACTTC
cdr3_length: 13; j_call: TRBJ1-1; d_call: -; clone_size: -; v_call: TRBV12-3/TRBV12-4; cdr3_aa: CASTPDTGTEAFF; cdr3_nt: TGTGCCAGCACCCCTGACACCGGCACTGAAGCTTTCTTT
cdr3_length: 15; j_call: TRBJ1-5; d_call: -; clone_size: -; v_call: TRBV11-2; cdr3_aa: CASSAQGASNQPQHF; cdr3_nt: TGTGCCAGCAGCGCACAGGGCGCTAGCAATCAGCCCCAGCATTTT
cdr3_length: 13; j_call: TRBJ1-1; d_call: -; clone_size: -; v_call: TRBV5-1; cdr3_aa: CASRGTLNTEAFF; cdr3_nt: TGCGCCAGCCGAGGGACTCTGAACACTGAAGCTTTCTTT
cdr3_length: 13; j_call: TRBJ1-6; d_call: TRBD1; clone_size: -; v_call: TRBV6-5; cdr3_aa: CASRDRGVPPLHF; cdr3_nt: TGTGCCAGCAGGGACAGGGGGGTTCCACCCCTCCACTTT
cdr3_length: 13; j_call: TRBJ1-6; d_call: -; clone_size: -; v_call: TRBV7-9; cdr3_aa: CASSLNSGGTPHF; cdr3_nt: TGTGCCAGCAGCTTAAATTCCGGGGGGACACCGCACTTT
cdr3_length: 14; j_call: TRBJ2-5; d_call: -; clone_size: few; v_call: TRBV7-2; cdr3_aa: CASSLNGQGETQYF; cdr3_nt: TGTGCCAGCAGCCTCAACGGGCAGGGAGAGACCCAGTACTTC
cdr3_length: 15; j_call: TRBJ1-3; d_call: TRBD1; clone_size: -; v_call: TRBV6-5; cdr3_aa: CASSPDRAGGNTIYF; cdr3_nt: TGTGCCAGCAGTCCCGACAGGGCGGGAGGAAACACCATATATTTT
cdr3_length: 13; j_call: TRBJ2-4; d_call: -; clone_size: -; v_call: TRBV12-3/TRBV12-4; cdr3_aa: CASSPIAKNIQYF; cdr3_nt: TGTGCCAGCAGTCCCATAGCCAAAAACATTCAGTACTTC
cdr3_length: 15; j_call: TRBJ2-7; d_call: TRBD1; clone_size: once; v_call: TRBV11-3; cdr3_aa: CASSLVSGGPYEQYF; cdr3_nt: TGTGCCAGCAGCTTAGTGTCAGGGGGCCCCTACGAGCAGTACTTC
cdr3_length: 14; j_call: TRBJ2-7; d_call: TRBD1; clone_size: -; v_call: TRBV5-4; cdr3_aa: CASGTQGLKYEQYF; cdr3_nt: TGTGCCAGCGGAACACAGGGGTTAAAATACGAGCAGTACTTC
cdr3_length: 14; j_call: TRBJ2-7; d_call: TRBD1; clone_size: -; v_call: TRBV19; cdr3_aa: CASSRSGTGYEQYF; cdr3_nt: TGTGCCAGTAGTCGCTCCGGGACAGGGTACGAGCAGTACTTC
cdr3_length: 17; j_call: TRBJ2-7; d_call: -; clone_size: once; v_call: TRBV21-1; cdr3_aa: CASSGLAGVRGSYEQYF; cdr3_nt: TGTGCCAGCAGCGGGCTAGCGGGGGTTCGAGGCTCCTACGAGCAGTACTTC
cdr3_length: 13; j_call: TRBJ2-7; d_call: TRBD1; clone_size: -; v_call: TRBV15; cdr3_aa: CATSGDRDHEQYF; cdr3_nt: TGTGCCACCAGCGGGGACAGGGATCACGAGCAGTACTTC
cdr3_length: 17; j_call: TRBJ2-6; d_call: TRBD1; clone_size: -; v_call: TRBV19; cdr3_aa: CASITGQRISGANVLTF; cdr3_nt: TGTGCCAGTATCACGGGACAGCGCATCTCTGGGGCCAACGTCCTGACTTTC
cdr3_length: 14; j_call: TRBJ1-4; d_call: TRBD1; clone_size: -; v_call: TRBV5-4; cdr3_aa: CASSSTGGNEKLFF; cdr3_nt: TGTGCCAGCAGCTCGACAGGGGGGAATGAAAAACTGTTTTTT
cdr3_length: 13; j_call: TRBJ2-1; d_call: -; clone_size: -; v_call: TRBV7-2; cdr3_aa: CASSLESSNEQFF; cdr3_nt: TGTGCCAGCAGCTTAGAATCTAGCAATGAGCAGTTCTTC
cdr3_length: 11; j_call: TRBJ2-2; d_call: -; clone_size: -; v_call: TRBV18; cdr3_aa: CASSRAEELFF; cdr3_nt: TGTGCCAGCTCACGCGCGGAGGAGCTGTTTTTT
cdr3_length: 15; j_call: TRBJ2-3; d_call: TRBD2; clone_size: once; v_call: TRBV27; cdr3_aa: CASSLKQGGADTQYF; cdr3_nt: TGTGCCAGCAGTTTAAAGCAGGGAGGGGCAGATACGCAGTATTTT
cdr3_length: 14; j_call: TRBJ2-3; d_call: TRBD1; clone_size: -; v_call: TRBV27; cdr3_aa: CASSPDRSGQGAYF; cdr3_nt: TGTGCCAGCAGTCCAGACCGATCGGGACAGGGGGCGTATTTT
cdr3_length: 14; j_call: TRBJ1-3; d_call: -; clone_size: -; v_call: TRBV5-1; cdr3_aa: CASSSGSSGNTIYF; cdr3_nt: TGCGCCAGCAGCTCGGGGAGCTCTGGAAACACCATATATTTT
cdr3_length: 16; j_call: TRBJ2-2; d_call: -; clone_size: few; v_call: TRBV13; cdr3_aa: CASSSTSGAAVGELFF; cdr3_nt: TGTGCCAGCAGCTCGACCAGTGGAGCCGCGGTCGGGGAGCTGTTTTTT
cdr3_length: 13; j_call: TRBJ2-7; d_call: -; clone_size: -; v_call: TRBV25-1; cdr3_aa: CASSEGGIYEQYF; cdr3_nt: TGTGCCAGCAGTGAAGGGGGGATCTACGAGCAGTACTTC
cdr3_length: 15; j_call: TRBJ1-4; d_call: TRBD1; clone_size: -; v_call: TRBV30; cdr3_aa: CAWRGPGQGTEKLFF; cdr3_nt: TGTGCCTGGAGGGGGCCGGGACAGGGGACTGAAAAACTGTTTTTT
cdr3_length: 14; j_call: TRBJ1-1; d_call: -; clone_size: -; v_call: TRBV5-1; cdr3_aa: CASSLLGQNTEAFF; cdr3_nt: TGCGCCAGCAGCTTGCTGGGACAGAACACTGAAGCTTTCTTT
cdr3_length: 15; j_call: TRBJ2-7; d_call: -; clone_size: -; v_call: TRBV6-5; cdr3_aa: CASSYGATLSKEQYF; cdr3_nt: TGTGCCAGCAGTTACGGAGCCACTTTATCGAAGGAGCAGTACTTC
cdr3_length: 15; j_call: TRBJ2-7; d_call: TRBD1; clone_size: -; v_call: TRBV7-9; cdr3_aa: CASSYRDRGAYEQYF; cdr3_nt: TGTGCCAGCAGCTACCGGGACAGGGGGGCCTACGAGCAGTACTTC
cdr3_length: 11; j_call: TRBJ2-1; d_call: -; clone_size: -; v_call: TRBV11-2; cdr3_aa: CASSPTREQFF; cdr3_nt: TGTGCCAGCAGCCCGACCAGGGAGCAGTTCTTC
cdr3_length: 13; j_call: TRBJ2-5; d_call: -; clone_size: -; v_call: TRBV29-1; cdr3_aa: CSAGEGVKETQYF; cdr3_nt: TGCAGCGCTGGGGAGGGGGTAAAAGAGACCCAGTACTTC
cdr3_length: 14; j_call: TRBJ1-6; d_call: TRBD1; clone_size: -; v_call: TRBV5-8; cdr3_aa: CASRQRTGDSPLHF; cdr3_nt: TGTGCCAGCAGGCAAAGGACAGGGGATTCACCCCTCCACTTT